The sample holds many counts of the clone carrying this T cell receptor (beta chain). Its antigen is unidentified. The sample is drawn from a study of T-cell memory formation after mild COVID-19. For the study at large: The TCR clusters were mostly specific to one donor.

The CDR3 is 16 amino acids. Germline CDR1 reads SEHNR; CDR2 reads FQNEAQ (reference sequence). V trimming: 1 base; J trimming: 4 bases; junction bases outside the gene matches: 9. MiXCR was run by TCRdb on the 5' RACE reads, yielding one entry per CDR3 protein. The table has roughly 150,000 distinct CDR3 sequences, roughly 15% seen once. Findings of the study overall: Chiefly within CM and EM were the contracting CD4+ clones; CD8+ ones were within EMRA. The study found balanced CD4/CD8 in clones contracting day 15 to 85 and a CD4+ lean in later expanders. Pre-infection memory showed some responding clones, and this suggested that cross-reactive memory joined.

This clonotype was obtained from an adult woman who had mild COVID-19 (a few samples of this study predate the infection). Cell type and time point are not known. Sequencing was performed on PBMCs or a T cell subset sorted from them (not recorded which). The rearrangement uses TRBV7-9 and TRBJ2-7; 8 bases are shared with TRBD2. The CDR3 loop reads CASSLGESEREYEQYF. CDR3 nucleotide sequence: TGTGCCAGCAGCTTAGGAGAGTCAGAGCGGGAGTACGAGCAGTACTTC.